This entry features one T cell receptor beta chain sequence. Its antigen is not identified. This specimen belongs to a study of T cell responses to AZD1222 COVID-19 vaccine. Study-level information: The study pooled second doses at about 4 or about 12 weeks.

Study results and limitations: When two AZD1222 doses had been given, Spike-specific TCR breadth and depth rose. Baseline seropositives among AZD1222 recipients totaled only 5 to 7.

Assay: immunoSEQ multiplex PCR; the TCRdb copy retains only in-frame clones and omits some. Of 120,000 or so clones listed, under 95% are singletons. The sequence was obtained from an adult in good health. Material: peripheral blood, obtained on day 0 of AZD1222 vaccination.

This CDR3 is CATSDCPPRWVFTEAFF. DNA of the CDR3: TGTGCCACCAGTGATTGTCCCCCCCGGTGGGTCTTCACTGAAGCTTTCTTT. The genes are TRBV24-1 and TRBJ1-1; the D is unclear. The V gene's germline CDR1 is KGHDR and CDR2 SFDVKD. Trimming took off 2 bases at V and 4 bases at J, with 19 bases between the two ends. This CDR3 has 17 residues.